The 10 T cell receptor beta chains below come from one sample, sequenced in a study of blood T cells in healthy people across ages. Sample-barcoded 5' priming and a J-beta primer mix drove a second PCR of roughly 6 to 12 cycles. TCRdb redid the calling of the 5' RACE reads with MiXCR, one entry per CDR3 protein. The sample holds 800,000 to 900,000 distinct CDR3 sequences; about 59% are singletons and the top ten take around a quarter. Material for sequencing was blood. The receptors here all came from a man aged 25 to 40 in good health.

This clonotype was observed a handful of times. This sequence joins TRBV29-1 and TRBJ2-6; either TRBD1 or TRBD2 may supply D (5 bases each). This CDR3 contains 16 residues. Trimming removed 4 bases at V and 2 bases at J, with 15 bases between. Germline V gives CDR1 SQVTM, CDR2 ANQGSEA. CDR3 sequence reads: CSVVGVGGAGANVLTF. The CDR3 coding sequence is TGCAGCGTTGTTGGTGTTGGGGGAGCTGGGGCCAACGTCCTGACTTTC.

J is TRBJ2-5 and V is TRBV7-9; tentative D call: TRBD1 (5 bases). V shed 8 bases and J shed 11 bases, with 21 bases lying between them. The CDR3 extends over 13 amino acids. Germline V gives CDR1 SEHNR, CDR2 FQNEAQ (reference sequence). CDR3 coding DNA: TGTGCCAGCCAGTCAGGGTTACTCAATGAGCAGTACTTC. Translated, it gives CASQSGLLNEQYF.

This chain connects TRBV25-1 to TRBJ1-3; no clear D gene. The germline V gene has CDR1 MGHDK and CDR2 SYGVNS. V dropped 5 bases and J dropped 2 bases, with 10 bases sitting between them. The CDR3 runs to 14 residues. CDR3 loop: CASSPMVAGNTIYF. CDR3 nucleotides: TGTGCCAGCAGTCCCATGGTTGCTGGAAACACCATATATTTT.

The chain is built from TRBV21-1 and TRBJ2-3; whether TRBD2, the table's D call, matches the DNA was not checked. TRBV21-1 is a pseudogene. The CDR3 spans 15 residues. In DNA form, the CDR3 reads TGTGCCAGTATCATTAGCGGGGGACTCACAGATACGCAGTATTTT. Its protein product is CASIISGGLTDTQYF.

As regards this clonotype: Compared with germline, one end of the junction differs, possibly owing to a read error. The rearrangement joins TRBV7-2 to TRBJ1-6, with TRBD1 as a possible D gene (6 bases). This CDR3 contains 15 residues. Germline V gives CDR1 SGHTA, CDR2 FQGNSA. CDR3 sequence: CASGLVGGPSSPLHF. The CDR3 DNA reads TGTGCCAGCGGCTTAGTAGGGGGACCCAGTTCACCCCTCCACTTT. The whole variable domain, remainder taken from reference TRBV7-2 and TRBJ1-6, is GAGVSQSPSNKVTEKGKDVELRCDPISGHTALYWYRQSLGQGLEFLIYFQGNSAPDKSGLPSDRFSAERTGGSVSTLTIQRTQQEDSAVYLCASGLVGGPSSPLHFGNGTRLTVT.

This clonotype turned up a few times. CDR3 sequence: CASSPPAGRETQYF. The CDR3 DNA reads TGTGCCAGCAGTCCCCCCGCAGGGAGAGAGACCCAGTACTTC. This sequence joins TRBV28 and TRBJ2-5; D may correspond to TRBD1 or TRBD2 (5 bases each). The CDR3 contains 14 residues. Trimming took 5 bases from V and 4 from J, leaving 14 bases between them. From germline, CDR1 is MDHEN and CDR2 SYDVKM.

This chain uses TRBV10-3 with TRBJ2-5; no definite D call. Trimming took off 8 bases at V and 1 base at J, with 5 bases between the two ends. The CDR3 spans 11 residues. Per the germline V gene, CDR1 is ENHRY and CDR2 is SYGVKD. In DNA, the CDR3 is TGTGCCATCGCTGTCCAAGAGACCCAGTACTTC. Translation: CAIAVQETQYF.

The V gene is TRBV9, the J gene TRBJ2-1; 9 nucleotides match TRBD1. J lost 0 bases, V lost 1 base, and 5 bases had no gene match. Germline loops: CDR1 SGDLS, CDR2 YYNGEE. The CDR3 has 17 amino acids. The CDR3 bases are TGTGCCAGCAGCGTATCCGGGACAGGGAGCTCCTACAATGAGCAGTTCTTC. Translating it yields CASSVSGTGSSYNEQFF.

The genes are TRBV20-1 and TRBJ2-4; 7 positions match TRBD2. Gene TRBJ2-7 matches the end of the DNA better, so the J call may be wrong. The CDR3 runs 14 residues. CDR1 is DFQATT and CDR2 is SNEGSKA in the germline V gene (reference sequence). CDR3 DNA sequence: TGCAGTGCTAGTCCGGGACTACGAATCTACGAGCAGTACTTC. Its protein is CSASPGLRIYEQYF.

A note on this clonotype: Its ends do not fully match the called genes, so a read error is possible. The chain has TRBV5-1 and TRBJ2-5, with D uncertain. The length of the CDR3 is 12 residues. Per the germline V gene, CDR1 is SGHRS and CDR2 is YFSETQ. The CDR3 region has the DNA TGCGCCAGCAGCTTACACCAAGGGACCCAGTACTTC. This translates into CASSLHQGTQYF. Using reference TRBV5-1 and TRBJ2-5 for the parts outside the CDR3, the full variable domain is KAGVTQTPRYLIKTRGQQVTLSCSPISGHRSVSWYQQTPGQGLQFLFEYFSETQRNKGNFPGRFSGRQFSNSRSEMNVSTLELGDSALYLCASSLHQGTQYFGPGTRLLVL.